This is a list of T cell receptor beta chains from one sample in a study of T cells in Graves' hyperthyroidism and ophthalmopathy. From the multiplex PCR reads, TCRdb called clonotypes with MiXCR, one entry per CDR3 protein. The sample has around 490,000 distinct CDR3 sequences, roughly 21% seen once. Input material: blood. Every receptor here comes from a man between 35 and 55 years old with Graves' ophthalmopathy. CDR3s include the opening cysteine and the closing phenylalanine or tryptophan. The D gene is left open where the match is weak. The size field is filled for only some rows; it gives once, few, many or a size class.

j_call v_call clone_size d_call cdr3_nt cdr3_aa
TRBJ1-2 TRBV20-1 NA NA TGCAGTGCGTCCGACAGCCACTACACCTTC CSASDSHYTF
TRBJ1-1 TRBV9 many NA TGTGCCAGCAGTCCCGACGGAATGAACACTGAAGCTTTCTTT CASSPDGMNTEAFF
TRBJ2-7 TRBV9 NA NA TGTGCCAGCAGCGAGGGGACTGACAGGGTCTCCTACGAGCAGTACTTC CASSEGTDRVSYEQYF
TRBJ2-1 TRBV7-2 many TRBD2 TGTGCCAGCAGCTTACTAGCGGGAGGAGGGCCCTACAATGAGCAGTTCTTC CASSLLAGGGPYNEQFF
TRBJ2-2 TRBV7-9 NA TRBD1 TGTGCCAGCAGTCAGACAGGGACGAAGAACACCGGGGAGCTGTTTTTT CASSQTGTKNTGELFF
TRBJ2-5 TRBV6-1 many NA TGTGCCAGCAGTTCACCCTCGGGGGATTTGGAGACCCAGTACTTC CASSSPSGDLETQYF
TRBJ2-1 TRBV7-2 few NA TGTGCCAGCAGCTTAGTCCCCAATGAGAGGTACTTC CASSLVPNERYF
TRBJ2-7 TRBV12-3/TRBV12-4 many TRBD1 TGTGCCAGCAGTCCAAGGACAGGGGTCTACGAGCAGTACTTC CASSPRTGVYEQYF
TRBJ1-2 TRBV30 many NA TGTGCCTGGAGGTGGAGTGCATCTAACTATGGCTACACCTTC CAWRWSASNYGYTF
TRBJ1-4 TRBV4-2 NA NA TGTGCCAGCAGCCAGGGGACCTCACGAGAAAAACTGTTTTTT CASSQGTSREKLFF
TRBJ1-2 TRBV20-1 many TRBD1 TGCAGTGCTAGTGGGACAGGGTATGGCTACACCTTC CSASGTGYGYTF
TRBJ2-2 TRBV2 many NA TGTGCCAGCAGTGGTCTAGGGGCCGCGAACACCGGGGAGCTGTTTTTT CASSGLGAANTGELFF
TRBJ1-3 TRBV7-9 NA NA TGTGCCAGCAGCGCTCGAAACACCATATATTTT CASSARNTIYF
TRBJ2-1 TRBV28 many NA TGTGCCAGCAGTTTAGGGCCGGCCTACAATGAGCAGTTCTTC CASSLGPAYNEQFF
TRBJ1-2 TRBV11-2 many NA TGTGCCAGCAGCTTAGTCAGGGGCGGTGGCTACACCTTC CASSLVRGGGYTF
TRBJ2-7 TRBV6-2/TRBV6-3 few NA TGTGCCAGCAGTCAGGAAGAGAGGGCTTACGAGCAGTACTTC CASSQEERAYEQYF
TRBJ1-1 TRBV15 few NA TGTGCCACCAGCAGAGAGGTCCTTAGGAACACTGAAGCTTTCTTT CATSREVLRNTEAFF
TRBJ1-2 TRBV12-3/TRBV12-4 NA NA TGTGCCAGCAGTCCCCCCGGGTGGGGGGGGCAGGGCTACACCTTC CASSPPGWGGQGYTF
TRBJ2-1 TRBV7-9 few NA TGTGCCAGCAGCTCGGGACGGGGATGGCAGTTCTTC CASSSGRGWQFF
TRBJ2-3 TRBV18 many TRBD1 TGTGCCAGCTCGCGTAACCGGGACAGGGAGCCGCAGTATTTT CASSRNRDREPQYF
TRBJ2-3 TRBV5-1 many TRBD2 TGCGCCAGCAGCTCCCTGGGGGGGTCCACAGATACGCAGTATTTT CASSSLGGSTDTQYF
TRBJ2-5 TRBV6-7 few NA TGTGCCAGCAGTTACTCATTCCAGGTGCGGGGAGAGACCCAGTACTTC CASSYSFQVRGETQYF
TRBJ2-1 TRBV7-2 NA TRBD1 TGTGCCAGCAGACCCCGGGACAGATACAATGAGCAGTTCTTC CASRPRDRYNEQFF
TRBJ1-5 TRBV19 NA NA TGTGCCAGTAGTGTCCACACCGCGAGCAATCAGCCCCAGCATTTT CASSVHTASNQPQHF
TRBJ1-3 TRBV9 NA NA TGTGCCAGCAGCGCCCGGGACACTAACTCTGGAAACACCATATATTTT CASSARDTNSGNTIYF
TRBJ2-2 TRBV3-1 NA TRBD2 TGTGCCAGCAGCCGGGGACTAGCGGGAGGAAGCGCCGGGGAGCTGTTTTTT CASSRGLAGGSAGELFF
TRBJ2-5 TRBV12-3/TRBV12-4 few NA TGTGCCAGCAGTTTTAGGGGCGGGTCGGAGACCCAGTACTTC CASSFRGGSETQYF
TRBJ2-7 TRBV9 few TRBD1 TGTGCCAGCAGCGTAGGGACAGGGAATACCCACGAGCAGTACTTC CASSVGTGNTHEQYF
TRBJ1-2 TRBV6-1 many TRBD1 TGTGCCAGCAGCCGTGACAGGGTCTCTGGCTACACCTTC CASSRDRVSGYTF
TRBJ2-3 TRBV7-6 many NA TGTGCCAGCAGCCCTACCTCCGCGGATACGCAGTATTTT CASSPTSADTQYF
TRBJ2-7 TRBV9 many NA TGTGCCAGCAGTCAAGGGGGGACCCCGACCTACTACGAGCAGTACTTC CASSQGGTPTYYEQYF
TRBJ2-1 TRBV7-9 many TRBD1 TGTGCCAGCAGGCCCCGGGACAGGGTCTACAATGAGCAGTTCTTC CASRPRDRVYNEQFF
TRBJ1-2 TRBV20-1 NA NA TGCAGTGCTAGAGATCGAAGGGACATGGATGGCTACACCTTC CSARDRRDMDGYTF
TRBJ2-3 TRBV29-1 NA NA TGCAGCGCTCCAACGGGACAAAGAACAGATACGCAGTATTTT CSAPTGQRTDTQYF
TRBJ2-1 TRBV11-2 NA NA TGTGCCAGCAGCCAGGAGTCAGGGAATGAGCAGTTCTTC CASSQESGNEQFF
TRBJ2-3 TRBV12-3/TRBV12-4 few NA TGTGCCAGCAGTTTCATTTTGGACAGTCCAGATACGCAGTATTTT CASSFILDSPDTQYF
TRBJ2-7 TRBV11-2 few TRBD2 TGTGCCAGCGGATACCCCCCTACCGGGACTAGCGGGAGAGGAACCTACGAGCAGTACTTC CASGYPPTGTSGRGTYEQYF
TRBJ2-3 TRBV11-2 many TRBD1 TGTGCCAGCAGCTTAAGGGACAGGGGGCGTAATACGCAGTATTTT CASSLRDRGRNTQYF
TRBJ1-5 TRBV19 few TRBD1 TGTGCCAGTGCGACAGGGCCTTATCAGCCCCAGCATTTT CASATGPYQPQHF
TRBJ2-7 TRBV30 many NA TGTGCCTGGAAGTCTAACTCCCACTCCTACGAGCAGTACTTC CAWKSNSHSYEQYF
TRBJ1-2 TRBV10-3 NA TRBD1 TGTGCCACCCGGCTACCGGGACAGGGGTATGGCTACACCTTC CATRLPGQGYGYTF
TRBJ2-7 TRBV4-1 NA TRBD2 TGCGCCAGCAGCGGATCTAGCGGGGGGCGAATTCAGACCTACGAGCAGTACTTC CASSGSSGGRIQTYEQYF
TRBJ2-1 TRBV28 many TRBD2 TGTGCCAGCAGCCCCACCCAGCTAGCGGGAGAAGGCGTTGAGCAGTTCTTC CASSPTQLAGEGVEQFF
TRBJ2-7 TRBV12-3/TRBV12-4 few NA TGTGCCAGCAGTTTTAATGGCGCAGGGATCTACGAGCAGTACTTC CASSFNGAGIYEQYF
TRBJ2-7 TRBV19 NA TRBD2 TGTGCCAGTAGTATCCTAGCGGGACACGAGCTGTTCTTC CASSILAGHELFF
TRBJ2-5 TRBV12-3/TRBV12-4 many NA TGTGCCAGCAGTTCGGGTGGCCAAGAGACCCAGTACTTC CASSSGGQETQYF
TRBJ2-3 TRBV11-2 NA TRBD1 TGTGCCAGCCTAAAGTCAGGGGGCCCAATCCTCACAGATACGCAGTATTTT CASLKSGGPILTDTQYF
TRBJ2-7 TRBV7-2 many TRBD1 TGTGCCAGCAGCCGTACAGGGGGCTATCTCGAGCAGTACTTC CASSRTGGYLEQYF
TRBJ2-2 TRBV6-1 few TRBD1 TGTGCCAGCAGAGCGACAGGGTATACCGGGGAGCTGTTTTTT CASRATGYTGELFF
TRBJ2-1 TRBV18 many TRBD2 TGTGCCAGCTCATGGGAACGACCTCGGGGGGGCAATGAGCAGTTCTTC CASSWERPRGGNEQFF